This TCR beta chain was profiled in a study of blood T cell repertoires in COVID-19. Study at large: Collection of acute and convalescent COVID-19 samples took place in the United States, Italy and Spain. From T cells, B-cell-depleted T cells, or PBMCs came the material, which was cDNA or gDNA.

Original analysis: Amplification from reference gene primers served as the basis for estimated nucleated cell counts. Profiled with immunoSEQ multiplex PCR; TCRdb holds only in-frame clones, not every one. The V and J calls and clone size were taken over from that table, and D and trimming were inferred from the DNA. Of 110,000 or so clones listed, approximately 89% were seen once; the top ten hold approximately 5%. Seattle participants joined during active infection and were tracked over time. The CDR3 contains 13 residues. Germline V gene lookup returns CDR1 MNHEY and CDR2 SVGAGI. After removal of 6 bases from V and 6 bases from J, the junction contained 5 bases not matched to a gene.

This receptor was obtained from an older woman with COVID-19, enrolled during active disease. The chain has TRBV6-5 and TRBJ1-1, with 9 bases lining up with TRBD1. Sequenced material: peripheral blood. CDR3 DNA: TGTGCCAGCAGCCCAACAGGGGGCCCTGAAGCTTTCTTT. Its protein is CASSPTGGPEAFF.